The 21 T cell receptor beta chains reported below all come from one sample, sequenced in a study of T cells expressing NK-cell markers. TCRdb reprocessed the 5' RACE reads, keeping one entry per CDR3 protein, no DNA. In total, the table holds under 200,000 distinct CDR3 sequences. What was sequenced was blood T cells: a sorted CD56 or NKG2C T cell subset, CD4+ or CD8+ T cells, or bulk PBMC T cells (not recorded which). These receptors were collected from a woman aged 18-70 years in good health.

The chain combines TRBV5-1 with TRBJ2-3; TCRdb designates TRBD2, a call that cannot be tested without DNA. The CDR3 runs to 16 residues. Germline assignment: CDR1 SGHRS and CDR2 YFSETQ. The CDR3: CASSTAGLAATDTQYF. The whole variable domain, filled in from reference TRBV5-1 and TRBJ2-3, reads KAGVTQTPRYLIKTRGQQVTLSCSPISGHRSVSWYQQTPGQGLQFLFEYFSETQRNKGNFPGRFSGRQFSNSRSEMNVSTLELGDSALYLCASSTAGLAATDTQYFGPGTRLTVL.

CDR3 amino acids: CASSVVGRMNTGELFF. The V gene is TRBV9, the J gene TRBJ2-2; there is no DNA to check the TCRdb D call of TRBD2. Germline CDR1 SGDLS, CDR2 YYNGEE. This CDR3 comprises 16 residues.

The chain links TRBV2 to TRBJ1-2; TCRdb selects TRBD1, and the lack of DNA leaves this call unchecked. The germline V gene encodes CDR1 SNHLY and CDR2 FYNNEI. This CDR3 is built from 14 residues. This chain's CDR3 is CASSDWDRGSGYTF.

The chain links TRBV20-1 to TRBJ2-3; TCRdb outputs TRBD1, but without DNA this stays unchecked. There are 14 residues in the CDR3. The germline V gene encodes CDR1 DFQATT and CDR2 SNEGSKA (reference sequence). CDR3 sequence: CSAGPGGLTDTQYF.

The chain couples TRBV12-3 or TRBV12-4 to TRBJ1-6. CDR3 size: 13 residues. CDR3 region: CASSFGQTSPLHF.

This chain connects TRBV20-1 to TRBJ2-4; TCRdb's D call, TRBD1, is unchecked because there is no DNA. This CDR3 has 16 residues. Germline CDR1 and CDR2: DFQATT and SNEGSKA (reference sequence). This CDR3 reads CSAGGQGILAKNIQYF.

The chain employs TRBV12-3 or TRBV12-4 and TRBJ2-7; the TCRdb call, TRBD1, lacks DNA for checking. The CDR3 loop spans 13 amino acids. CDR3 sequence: CASTLGTGNEQYF.

CDR3 amino acids: CASSQVGDGREQYF. The V gene is TRBV3-1, the J gene TRBJ2-7; the D call of TRBD1 rests on TCRdb alone, since no DNA is present to check it. Germline CDR1 and CDR2: LGHDT and YNNKEL (reference sequence). The CDR3 has 14 residues.

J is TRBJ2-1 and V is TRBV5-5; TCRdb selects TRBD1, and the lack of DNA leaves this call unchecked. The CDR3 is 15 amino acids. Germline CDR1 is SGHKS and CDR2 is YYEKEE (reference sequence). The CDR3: CASSIRQGAYNEQFF.

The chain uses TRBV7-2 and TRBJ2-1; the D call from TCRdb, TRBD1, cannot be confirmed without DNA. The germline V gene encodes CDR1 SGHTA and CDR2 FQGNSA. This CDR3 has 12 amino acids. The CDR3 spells CASSLARTEQFF.

The CDR3 loop reads CSAPSLEKLFF. The chain links TRBV20-1 to TRBJ1-4. The germline V gene encodes CDR1 DFQATT and CDR2 SNEGSKA (reference sequence). The CDR3 spans 11 residues.

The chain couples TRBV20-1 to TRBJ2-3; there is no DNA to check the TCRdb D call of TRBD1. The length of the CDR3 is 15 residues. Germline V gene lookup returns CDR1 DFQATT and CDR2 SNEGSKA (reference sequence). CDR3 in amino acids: CSARTGAFFLDTQYF.

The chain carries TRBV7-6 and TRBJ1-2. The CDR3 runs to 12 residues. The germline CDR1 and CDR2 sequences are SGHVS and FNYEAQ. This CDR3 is CASSGARGGYTF.

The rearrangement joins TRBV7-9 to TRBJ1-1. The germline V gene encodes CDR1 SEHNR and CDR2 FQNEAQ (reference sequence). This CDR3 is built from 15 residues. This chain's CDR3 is CASSLATAMNTEAFF. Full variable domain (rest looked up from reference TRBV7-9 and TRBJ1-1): DTGVSQNPRHKITKRGQNVTFRCDPISEHNRLYWYRQTLGQGPEFLTYFQNEAQLEKSRLLSDRFSAERPKGSFSTLEIQRTEQGDSAMYLCASSLATAMNTEAFFGQGTRLTVV.

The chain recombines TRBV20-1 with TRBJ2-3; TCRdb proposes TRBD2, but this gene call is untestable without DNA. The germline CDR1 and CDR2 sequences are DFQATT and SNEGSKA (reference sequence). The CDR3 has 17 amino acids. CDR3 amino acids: CSARSPEGLYATDTQYF.

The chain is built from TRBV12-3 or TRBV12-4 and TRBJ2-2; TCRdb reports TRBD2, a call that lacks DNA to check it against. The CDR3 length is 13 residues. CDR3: CASSLGSAGELFF.

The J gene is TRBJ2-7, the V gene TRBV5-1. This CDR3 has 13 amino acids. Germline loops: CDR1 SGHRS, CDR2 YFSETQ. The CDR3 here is CASSNVGAYEQYF.

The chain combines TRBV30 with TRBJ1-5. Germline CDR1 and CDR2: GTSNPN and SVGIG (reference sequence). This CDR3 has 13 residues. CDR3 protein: CAWSGDSNQPQHF.

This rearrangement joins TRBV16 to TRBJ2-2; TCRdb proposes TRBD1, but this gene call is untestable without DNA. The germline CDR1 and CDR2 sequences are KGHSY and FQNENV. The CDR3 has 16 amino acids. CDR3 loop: CASTRDRVANTGELFF.

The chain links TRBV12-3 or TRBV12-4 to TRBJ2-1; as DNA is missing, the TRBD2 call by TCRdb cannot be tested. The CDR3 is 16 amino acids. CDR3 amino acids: CASRATTSGVYNEQFF.

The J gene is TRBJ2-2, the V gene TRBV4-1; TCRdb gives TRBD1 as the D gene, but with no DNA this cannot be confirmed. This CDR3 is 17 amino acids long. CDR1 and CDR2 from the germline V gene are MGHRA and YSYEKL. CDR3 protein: CASSQDPPGSLNGELFF.